This is a list of T cell receptor beta chains from one sample in a study of spatial heterogeneity in lung cancer. Via MiXCR, TCRdb re-called the 5' RACE reads, giving one row per CDR3 protein. This repertoire shows more than 65,000 distinct CDR3 sequences, 8% found once; its top ten account for roughly 7%. The sequences come from PBMCs, collected at surgery. The receptors derive from a male donor with early-stage non-small cell lung cancer. Both conserved end residues are part of each CDR3. The D gene is left open where the match is weak. Clone size is not always given. Where it is, it says once, few, many or a class for expanded clones.

TRBJ2-1 | few | TRBV6-2/TRBV6-3 | TRBD2 | CASRDTSGNEQFF | TGTGCCAGCAGGGATACTAGCGGCAATGAGCAGTTCTTC
TRBJ2-3 | many | TRBV6-2/TRBV6-3 | TRBD2 | CASSYSPTSGRSDTQYF | TGTGCCAGCAGTTACTCACCGACTAGCGGGAGATCAGATACGCAGTATTTT
TRBJ1-1 | NA | TRBV4-1 | NA | CASSQWDGTDTNTEAFF | TGCGCCAGCAGCCAATGGGACGGGACGGATACGAACACTGAAGCTTTCTTT
TRBJ2-7 | many | TRBV9 | NA | CASSVAILGGPNEQYF | TGTGCCAGCAGCGTAGCTATATTGGGAGGACCAAACGAGCAGTACTTC
TRBJ2-1 | NA | TRBV6-2/TRBV6-3 | TRBD2 | CASSPAGYSNEQFF | TGTGCCAGCAGCCCAGCGGGATATAGTAATGAGCAGTTCTTC
TRBJ2-2 | NA | TRBV4-1 | NA | CASSQHPQGTGYTGELFF | TGCGCCAGCAGCCAACACCCACAGGGCACGGGATACACCGGGGAGCTGTTTTTT
TRBJ2-3 | few | TRBV10-1 | TRBD2 | CASSDHSTSGSADTQYF | TGCGCCAGCAGTGATCATTCGACTAGCGGGAGCGCGGATACGCAGTATTTT
TRBJ2-2 | few | TRBV5-1 | NA | CASSLDRGGGELFF | TGCGCCAGCAGCTTGGACAGGGGAGGCGGGGAGCTGTTTTTT
TRBJ1-2 | many | TRBV2 | NA | CASKVLLDGYTF | TGTGCCAGCAAGGTACTTCTCGATGGCTACACCTTC
TRBJ1-1 | NA | TRBV4-1 | NA | CASSTRRQEGPNTEAFF | TGCGCCAGCAGCACGCGGAGGCAGGAGGGCCCGAACACTGAAGCTTTCTTT
TRBJ2-2 | NA | TRBV12-3/TRBV12-4 | NA | CASSSPGLGGTGELFF | TGTGCCAGCAGTTCCCCCGGCCTCGGAGGGACCGGGGAGCTGTTTTTT